This is a list of T cell receptor beta chains from one sample in a study of cytomegalovirus exposure and HLA in healthy donors. TCRdb keeps only in-frame clones here, not all; method: immunoSEQ multiplex PCR. The sample contains about 190,000 clones, about 81% of which appear only once. The sample comprised PBMCs. These receptors all come from a man in his thirties or forties in good health and CMV-seropositive. The CDR3 runs from the conserved cysteine through the conserved F or W. The D gene is left open where the match is weak. Part of the rows lack a size; the others show once, few, many or a class for expanded clones.

CDR3 protein | CDR3 DNA | D gene | V gene | clone size | J gene
CSVPGRRPGELFF | TGCAGCGTCCCTGGGAGGAGGCCCGGGGAGCTGTTTTTT | . | TRBV29-1 | . | TRBJ2-2
CAISGWDRGIGNTEAFF | TGTGCCATCAGTGGGTGGGACAGGGGGATTGGGAACACTGAAGCTTTCTTT | TRBD1 | TRBV10-3 | . | TRBJ1-1
CATHAGENSYEQYF | TGTGCCACCCACGCAGGGGAGAACTCCTACGAGCAGTACTTC | . | TRBV10-3 | . | TRBJ2-7
CASIRSAGVDYEQYF | TGTGCCAGCATCAGAAGCGCCGGAGTTGACTACGAGCAGTACTTC | . | TRBV6-1 | . | TRBJ2-7
CAISEPHGTEAFF | TGTGCCATCAGTGAGCCTCACGGGACTGAAGCTTTCTTT | . | TRBV10-3 | . | TRBJ1-1
CASSLRQETYEQYF | TGTGCCAGCAGCTTACGACAGGAAACCTACGAGCAGTACTTC | . | TRBV11-2 | . | TRBJ2-7
CASGLVGQEETQYF | TGTGCTAGTGGTTTGGTGGGGCAGGAAGAGACCCAGTACTTC | . | TRBV12-5 | few | TRBJ2-5
CASSFRRDSYEQYF | TGTGCCAGCAGCTTTCGCAGGGACTCCTACGAGCAGTACTTC | . | TRBV7-2 | . | TRBJ2-7
CASSLKRGDNEQFF | TGTGCCAGCAGCTTGAAACGCGGAGACAATGAGCAGTTCTTC | . | TRBV5-4 | . | TRBJ2-1
CASSLDRVPNSPLHF | TGTGCCAGCAGCCTCGACAGGGTCCCTAATTCACCCCTCCACTTT | TRBD1 | TRBV14 | few | TRBJ1-6
CASSMGRDGGATQYF | TGTGCCAGTAGTATGGGCCGGGATGGAGGGGCTACGCAGTATTTT | . | TRBV19 | few | TRBJ2-3
CASSEIQRGYQETQYF | TGTGCCAGCAGTGAAATCCAGCGGGGGTACCAAGAGACCCAGTACTTC | TRBD2 | TRBV6-1 | . | TRBJ2-5
CATSLGTGGKNTEAFF | TGTGCCACCAGCCTGGGGACAGGGGGCAAGAACACTGAAGCTTTCTTT | TRBD1 | TRBV15 | . | TRBJ1-1
CASRDRVDYGYTF | TGTGCCAGCAGGGACAGGGTAGACTATGGCTACACCTTC | TRBD1 | TRBV2 | . | TRBJ1-2
CASSQMVQQETNTEAFF | TGTGCCAGCAGCCAAATGGTGCAACAGGAGACGAACACTGAAGCTTTCTTT | . | TRBV4-2 | . | TRBJ1-1
CSVEDQRNTEAFF | TGCAGCGTTGAAGATCAGCGGAACACTGAAGCTTTCTTT | . | TRBV29-1 | few | TRBJ1-1
CAISASEQETQYF | TGTGCCATCAGTGCTAGCGAACAAGAGACCCAGTACTTC | . | TRBV10-3 | . | TRBJ2-5
CASSRGQGNEKLFF | TGTGCCAGCAGCCGGGGACAGGGGAATGAAAAACTGTTTTTT | TRBD1 | TRBV6-5 | once | TRBJ1-4
CASRRQGNTEAFF | TGTGCTAGCAGACGGCAGGGGAACACTGAAGCTTTCTTT | . | TRBV7-7 | . | TRBJ1-1
CASGSGLANTEAFF | TGTGCTAGTGGTTCCGGACTGGCGAACACTGAAGCTTTCTTT | . | TRBV12-5 | . | TRBJ1-1
CASSLESRGNSAQYF | TGTGCCAGTAGTCTAGAGAGCAGGGGTAATAGCGCCCAGTACTTC | . | TRBV19 | . | TRBJ2-5
CASSPRHSRTYEQYF | TGTGCCAGCTCACCGCGGCACTCCCGGACCTACGAGCAGTACTTC | . | TRBV18 | once | TRBJ2-7
CASSTTGGNTGELFF | TGTGCCAGCAGCACAACCGGGGGGAACACCGGGGAGCTGTTTTTT | . | TRBV5-4 | . | TRBJ2-2
CASSTRTGRVNTQYF | TGTGCCAGCAGCACCCGGACAGGGAGGGTAAATACGCAGTATTTT | . | TRBV7-8 | few | TRBJ2-3
CASSPSTGLNTEAFF | TGTGCCAGCTCACCATCGACAGGATTGAACACTGAAGCTTTCTTT | . | TRBV18 | once | TRBJ1-1
CASSMLGLRNEQFF | TGTGCCAGCAGCATGCTGGGACTTCGCAATGAGCAGTTCTTC | . | TRBV28 | . | TRBJ2-1
CAISDYSTDTQYF | TGTGCCATCAGTGACTATTCCACAGATACGCAGTATTTT | . | TRBV10-3 | . | TRBJ2-3
CASSAGPRGTNYGYTF | TGTGCCAGCAGTGCGGGCCCCAGGGGAACTAACTATGGCTACACCTTC | . | TRBV6-4 | once | TRBJ1-2
CASSFGLAGGADEQYF | TGCGCCAGCAGCTTTGGACTAGCGGGAGGTGCGGACGAGCAGTACTTC | TRBD2 | TRBV5-1 | . | TRBJ2-7
CASSSDRGDSPLHF | TGTGCCAGCAGTTCGGACAGGGGAGATTCACCCCTCCACTTT | TRBD1 | TRBV28 | . | TRBJ1-6
CASTLPQGKYNEQFF | TGTGCCAGCACCCTCCCCCAGGGGAAGTACAATGAGCAGTTCTTC | . | TRBV28 | . | TRBJ2-1
CASADGSAYGYTF | TGTGCCAGCGCTGACGGGTCGGCCTATGGCTACACCTTC | . | TRBV28 | . | TRBJ1-2
CASSFGTGAPNTGELFF | TGTGCCAGCAGCTTCGGGACAGGGGCCCCGAACACCGGGGAGCTGTTTTTT | TRBD1 | TRBV13 | . | TRBJ2-2
CAWSVLRGSYEQYF | TGTGCCTGGAGTGTTCTCCGGGGCTCCTACGAGCAGTACTTC | . | TRBV30 | few | TRBJ2-7
CASSLEGGQGYEQYF | TGTGCCAGCAGCTTGGAGGGCGGACAGGGCTACGAGCAGTACTTC | TRBD1 | TRBV5-4 | . | TRBJ2-7
CASSFRGQDYGYTF | TGTGCCAGCAGCTTCAGGGGGCAGGACTATGGCTACACCTTC | TRBD1 | TRBV5-8 | . | TRBJ1-2
CASSEGAFLGNQPQHF | TGTGCCAGCAGTGAGGGGGCATTTTTGGGCAATCAGCCCCAGCATTTT | . | TRBV2 | . | TRBJ1-5
CASSPRGSGGNNEQFF | TGCGCCAGCAGCCCACGGGGTAGCGGGGGCAACAATGAGCAGTTCTTC | TRBD2 | TRBV5-1 | . | TRBJ2-1
CASSPESTGKETQYF | TGTGCCAGCAGCCCAGAGTCGACAGGGAAAGAGACCCAGTACTTC | TRBD1 | TRBV13 | . | TRBJ2-5
CAISPPRGSSYEQYF | TGTGCCATCAGTCCTCCCCGGGGGAGCTCCTACGAGCAGTACTTC | . | TRBV10-3 | . | TRBJ2-7
CASSDYGQGPYEQYF | TGTGCCAGCAGTGACTACGGACAGGGTCCCTACGAGCAGTACTTC | TRBD1 | TRBV2 | few | TRBJ2-7
CASSPILAGNRGYTF | TGTGCCAGCAGCCCAATTCTTGCGGGGAATCGGGGCTACACCTTC | . | TRBV11-2 | . | TRBJ1-2
CASMRGRTYEQYF | TGTGCCAGCATGAGAGGCCGGACCTACGAGCAGTACTTC | . | TRBV28 | . | TRBJ2-7
CASSLQGSTNEKLFF | TGCGCCAGCAGCTTACAGGGCTCTACTAATGAAAAACTGTTTTTT | . | TRBV5-1 | . | TRBJ1-4